This T cell receptor beta chain was captured by sequencing in a study of read filtering for tumor transcriptome and immune sequencing. Study information: RNA-seq yielded only 85 to 1273 TCR reads, IR-seq about 4 to 10.27 million. General study results and limits: RNA-seq captured clonotypes less deeply and reliably than IR-seq.

This library used around 400 ng RNA and molecular barcoded adaptors spanning alpha/delta and beta/gamma chains. TCRdb re-called the reads through MiXCR, storing one row per CDR3 protein. The profile shows about 39,000 distinct CDR3 sequences, more than 13% of them singletons. Worth noting for this clonotype: What it recognizes is unknown.

J lost 11 bases, V lost 2 bases, and 14 bases had no gene match. The germline V gene encodes CDR1 SGHVS and CDR2 FQNEAQ. This CDR3 spans 16 amino acids. The rearrangement links TRBV7-8 to TRBJ1-5; TRBD1 agrees at 8 bases. The specimen was a population of CD138-negative cells sorted from bone marrow. This TCR came from a donor aged 40 or over with multiple myeloma. In nucleotides, the CDR3 is TGTGCCAGCAGCTTATCCCGGACAGGGCGCCGGCAGTCCCAGCATTTT. It is translated as CASSLSRTGRRQSQHF.